Shown below are 7 T cell receptor beta chains from a single sample sequenced in a study of T cells in Graves' hyperthyroidism and ophthalmopathy. RNA transcripts were the template for amplifying TCR beta CDR3 regions. The TCR CDR3 was amplified in a first-round RT-PCR using the HTBI primer set. TCRdb re-analysed the multiplex PCR reads in MiXCR, keeping a single row per CDR3 protein. Of about 500,000 distinct CDR3 sequences in the sample, around 16% are singletons; the top ten hold less than 30%. Sequencing was performed on blood. These TCRs come from a woman aged 25 to 39 with Graves' ophthalmopathy.

The gene calls are TRBV15 and TRBJ2-1, with D unclear. With 1 base removed from V and 0 bases from J, the gap between germline ends came to 10 bases. Germline V gives CDR1 LNHNV, CDR2 YYDKDF (reference sequence). The CDR3 has 16 amino acids. CDR3 sequence reads: CATSRVIGHSYNEQFF. The CDR3 coding sequence is TGTGCCACCAGCAGAGTTATAGGCCACTCCTACAATGAGCAGTTCTTC.

This clonotype was recorded at least ten times. This chain uses TRBV5-6 with TRBJ2-3, with D perhaps TRBD2 (5 bases). From germline, CDR1 is SGHDT and CDR2 YYEEEE. The CDR3 is 16 amino acids. V lost 4 bases and J 2 bases, leaving 17 bases between the germline ends. CDR3 sequence reads: CASSGLGADTTDTQYF. In DNA, the CDR3 is TGTGCCAGCAGCGGGTTGGGAGCGGATACCACAGATACGCAGTATTTT.

This clonotype was detected a few times. This chain uses TRBV5-5 with TRBJ1-1, with a tentative D call TRBD1 (5 bases). From germline, CDR1 is SGHKS and CDR2 YYEKEE (reference sequence). V was clipped by 2 bases and J by 6 bases, with 11 bases between them. This CDR3 has 13 residues. CDR3 in DNA: TGTGCCAGCAGCTTCACCGGGACCTCTGAAGCTTTCTTT. This translates into CASSFTGTSEAFF. Filled out from reference TRBV5-5 and TRBJ1-1, the complete variable domain reads DAGVTQSPTHLIKTRGQQVTLRCSPISGHKSVSWYQQVLGQGPQFIFQYYEKEERGRGNFPDRFSARQFPNYSSELNVNALLLGDSALYLCASSFTGTSEAFFGQGTRLTVV.

This clonotype showed up many times. The V call is TRBV2, the J call TRBJ2-1, with 8 bases aligning to TRBD2. J lost 8 bases, V lost 7 bases, and 13 bases had no gene match. This CDR3 is built from 15 residues. Germline CDR1 SNHLY, CDR2 FYNNEI. CDR3 bases: TGTGCCAGCAACGGGGGGGCAGGGGCTCAGGATGAGCAGTTCTTC. Translation: CASNGGAGAQDEQFF.

The chain links TRBV20-1 to TRBJ2-3; D unresolved. Germline V gene lookup returns CDR1 DFQATT and CDR2 SNEGSKA (reference sequence). Trimming shortened V by 1 base and J by 5 bases, and 7 bases separated the two germline ends. This CDR3 is 12 amino acids long. The CDR3 nucleotides read TGCAGTGCTAGAGTGGCCGGAGATACGCAGTATTTT. Residues: CSARVAGDTQYF.

This clonotype has more than one count but fewer than ten. The gene calls are TRBV6-1 and TRBJ1-5; weak D call: TRBD1 (6 bases). With 5 bases removed from V and 1 base from J, the gap between germline ends came to 18 bases. This CDR3 contains 17 residues. Germline CDR1 MNHNS, CDR2 SASEGT. CDR3 nucleotides: TGTGCCAGCAGTTATCGGGCCCCAGGGGAGAGCAATCAGCCCCAGCATTTT. This encodes CASSYRAPGESNQPQHF.

This clonotype was picked up many times. The rearrangement uses TRBV20-1 and TRBJ2-5, with D unclear. The CDR3 loop spans 13 amino acids. Trimming removed 3 bases from V and 3 bases from J, with 11 bases in between. Germline V CDR1 and CDR2: DFQATT, SNEGSKA (reference sequence). The CDR3: CSARIGYKETQYF. The CDR3 DNA sequence: TGCAGTGCTAGGATCGGCTACAAAGAGACCCAGTACTTC.